This T cell receptor (beta chain) stems from a study of T-cell reconstitution after alpha-beta-depleted transplantation in children. This clonotype was counted ten times or more. Germline and junction disagree at one end, which may indicate a read error. Germline values: CDR1 SSHAT, CDR2 FNYEAQ (reference sequence). The CDR3 runs 12 residues. Unique molecular identifiers were built into the TCRbeta library. TCRdb reanalysed the PCR reads using MiXCR and keeps one entry per CDR3 protein. The sample lists about 90,000 distinct CDR3 sequences; approximately 9.2% were seen once. This receptor was taken from a human donor who donated a stem cell graft to a child with congenital amegakaryocytic thrombocytopenia. The starting material was PBMCs from the stem cell graft donor, obtained from the stem cell graft. The chain couples TRBV7-7 to TRBJ1-6; 10 positions agree with TRBD1. The CDR3 region is CASSSKTGGEYF. The CDR3 nucleotides read TGTGCCAGCAGCTCCAAGACAGGGGGCGAATACTTT.